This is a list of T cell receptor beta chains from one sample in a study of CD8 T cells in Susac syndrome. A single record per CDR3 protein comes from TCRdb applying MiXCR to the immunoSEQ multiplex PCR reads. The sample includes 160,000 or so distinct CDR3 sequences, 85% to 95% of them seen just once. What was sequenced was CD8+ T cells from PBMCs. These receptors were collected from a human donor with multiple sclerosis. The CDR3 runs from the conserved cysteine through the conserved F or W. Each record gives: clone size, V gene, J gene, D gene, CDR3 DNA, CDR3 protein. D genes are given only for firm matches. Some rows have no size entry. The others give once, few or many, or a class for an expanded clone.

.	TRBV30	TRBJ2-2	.	TGTGCCTGTTCTCACGGGGGTACCGGGGAGCTGTTTTTT	CACSHGGTGELFF
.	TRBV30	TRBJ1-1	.	TGTGCCTGGAGTGTGACCTCGGGACTCGAAGCTTTCTTT	CAWSVTSGLEAFF
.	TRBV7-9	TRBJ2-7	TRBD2	TGTGCCAGCAGCCGCCCGGGACTAGGGAATGCCTACGAGCAGTACTTC	CASSRPGLGNAYEQYF
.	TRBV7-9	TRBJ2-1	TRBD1	TGTGCCAGCAGCTTCCGGACAGGGAGCGATGAGCAGTTCTTC	CASSFRTGSDEQFF
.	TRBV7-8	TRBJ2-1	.	TGTGCCAGCAGCTTAGATGACTACAATGAGCAGTTCTTC	CASSLDDYNEQFF
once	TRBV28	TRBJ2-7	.	TGTGCCAGCAGTTCGATCGGGACACCATCCTACGAGCAGTACTTC	CASSSIGTPSYEQYF
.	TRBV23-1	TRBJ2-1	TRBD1	TGCGCCAGCAGTCACCCTGGACAGGGGGCCGGTGAGCAGTTCTTC	CASSHPGQGAGEQFF
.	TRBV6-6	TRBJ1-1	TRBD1	TGTGCCAGCAGTTACGACAGGGCTCAGATGAACACTGAAGCTTTCTTT	CASSYDRAQMNTEAFF
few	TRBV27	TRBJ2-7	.	TGTGCCAGCAGTTTGGCAGGCCCCTACGAGCAGTACTTC	CASSLAGPYEQYF
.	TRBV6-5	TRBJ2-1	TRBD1	TGTGCCAGCAGTAGACGGACAGGGCTCGAGCAGTTCTTC	CASSRRTGLEQFF
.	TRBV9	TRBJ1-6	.	TGTGCCAGCAGCGTAGAAGGGGGGCCCTATAATTCACCCCTCCACTTT	CASSVEGGPYNSPLHF
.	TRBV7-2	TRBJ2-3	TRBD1	TGTGCCAGCAGCTGGAAGCCGGGACAGATTACAGATACGCAGTATTTT	CASSWKPGQITDTQYF
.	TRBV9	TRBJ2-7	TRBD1	TGTGCCAGCAGCTCCGGACAGGCTTCCTACGAGCAGTACTTC	CASSSGQASYEQYF
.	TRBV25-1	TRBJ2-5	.	TGTGCCAGCAGCTCGATGGGGGCCCTTGAGACCCAGTACTTC	CASSSMGALETQYF
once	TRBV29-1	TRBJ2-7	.	TGCAGCGTTGCTACTCTAGAAAGTTCCTACGAGCAGTACTTC	CSVATLESSYEQYF
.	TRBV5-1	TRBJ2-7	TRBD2	TGCGCCAGCACTCCTGGACCCGGGACTAGCGGCTACGAGCAGTACTTC	CASTPGPGTSGYEQYF
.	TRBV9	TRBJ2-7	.	TGTGCCAGGACCGGCAGTAACCACGAGCAGTACTTC	CARTGSNHEQYF
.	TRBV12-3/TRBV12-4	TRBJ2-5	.	TGTGCCAGCAGTTTAGCGAGTACATCCGGAAAGACCCAGTACTTC	CASSLASTSGKTQYF
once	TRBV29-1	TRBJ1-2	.	TGCAGCGTTGACTTGGGGGGGCTCGGCTATGGCTACACCTTC	CSVDLGGLGYGYTF
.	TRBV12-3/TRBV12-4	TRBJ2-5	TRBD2	TGTGCCAGCACCGTCATATTGGGAGGGGACCAGTACTTC	CASTVILGGDQYF
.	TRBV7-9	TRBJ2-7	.	TGTGCCAGCAGCTTAGTTGGTGGTTTTGTCTTC	CASSLVGGFVF
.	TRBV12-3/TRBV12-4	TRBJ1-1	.	TGTGCCAGCAGTAAGGGAGAGGCTTTCTTT	CASSKGEAFF
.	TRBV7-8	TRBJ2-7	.	TGTGCCAGCAGCGGCCTAATCAGCGAGCAGTACTTC	CASSGLISEQYF
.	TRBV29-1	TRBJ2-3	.	TGCAGCGTTCCTGAGGGGCTTTCGCAGTATTTT	CSVPEGLSQYF
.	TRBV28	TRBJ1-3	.	TGTGCCAGCAGTTTGGCAGGGTCTGGAAACACCATATATTTT	CASSLAGSGNTIYF
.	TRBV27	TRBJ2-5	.	TGTGCCAGCAGTTTACAACGCCCAGGGTATCAAGAGACCCAGTACTTC	CASSLQRPGYQETQYF
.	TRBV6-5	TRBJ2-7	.	TGTGCCAGCAGTTACTCGACACAGGGCCCCCGCTCCTACGAGCAGTACTTC	CASSYSTQGPRSYEQYF
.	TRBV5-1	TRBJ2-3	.	TGCGCCAGCAGACATCCTCCCGGGAGCGTGGATACGCAGTATTTT	CASRHPPGSVDTQYF
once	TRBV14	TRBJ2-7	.	TGTGCCAGCAGCCAAGATCCTGACCCCCGAGGTCGGCAGTACTTC	CASSQDPDPRGRQYF
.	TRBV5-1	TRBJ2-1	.	TGCGCCAGCAGCTTGAGGCTCAAGAATGAGCAGTTCTTC	CASSLRLKNEQFF
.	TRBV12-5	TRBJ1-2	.	TGTGCTAGTGCCCCAGGGAACTATGGCTACACCTTC	CASAPGNYGYTF
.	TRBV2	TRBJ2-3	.	TGTGCCAGCAGTGGGGAACGCCCCACAGATACGCAGTATTTT	CASSGERPTDTQYF
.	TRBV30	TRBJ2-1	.	TGTGCCTGGAGTACGGAAGGGCGCGGGAATGAGCAGTTCTTC	CAWSTEGRGNEQFF
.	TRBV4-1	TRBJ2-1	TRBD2	TGCGCCAGCAGCCTAGGACTAGCGGCAAACCATGAGCAGTTCTTC	CASSLGLAANHEQFF
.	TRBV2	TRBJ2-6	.	TGTGCCAGCTTTAGGTTCAGGCCATCCTCTGGGGCCAACGTCCTGACTTTC	CASFRFRPSSGANVLTF
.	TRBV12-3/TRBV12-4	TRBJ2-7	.	TGTGCCAGCAGTTTATTGTACGAGCAGTACTTC	CASSLLYEQYF
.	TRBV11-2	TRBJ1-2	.	TGTGCCAGCAAGCCCGAGGCAGGGCCCTATGGCTACACCTTC	CASKPEAGPYGYTF
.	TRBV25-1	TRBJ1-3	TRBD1	TGTGCCAGCAGTGAATACCAGGGGGCGAATGGAAACACCATATATTTT	CASSEYQGANGNTIYF
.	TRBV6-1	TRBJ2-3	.	TGTGCCAGCAGTGCCCGAGGCAGGGAAACAGATACGCAGTATTTT	CASSARGRETDTQYF
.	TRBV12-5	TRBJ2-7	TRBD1	TGTGCTAGTGCCACGGACAGGGACTACGAGCAGTACTTC	CASATDRDYEQYF